These 2 T cell receptor beta chains share one sample of origin, sequenced in a study of blood T cell repertoires in COVID-19. Generated by immunoSEQ multiplex PCR, the TCRdb table keeps only in-frame clones and is missing some. This table has 250,000 to 350,000 clones, around 89% appearing once. The source material was PBMCs or T cells enriched from blood (not recorded which). These receptors all come from a woman in her fifties or sixties in a cohort exposed to, infected with or recovered from COVID-19 (not recorded which).

DNA for the CDR3: TGTGCCAGCAGTTTATTCGCGGGAGGACCCTACGAGCAGTACTTC. Amino acids: CASSLFAGGPYEQYF. The V and J genes are TRBV27 and TRBJ2-7; 8 bases match TRBD2. V shed 1 base, J shed 2 bases, and the junction held 4 bases outside the gene matches. The CDR3 has 15 residues. Germline V gene data show CDR1 as MNHEY and CDR2 as SMNVEV (reference sequence).

The chain has TRBV4-1 and TRBJ2-1, with D perhaps matching TRBD1 (6 bases). CDR3 length: 14 amino acids. Deletions cut 1 base from V and 8 bases from J, with 12 bases between. The germline gives CDR1 MGHRA, CDR2 YSYEKL. In nucleotides, the CDR3 is TGCGCCAGCAGCCAAGCGGAACAGGGATATGAGCAGTTCTTC. Translated, it gives CASSQAEQGYEQFF.